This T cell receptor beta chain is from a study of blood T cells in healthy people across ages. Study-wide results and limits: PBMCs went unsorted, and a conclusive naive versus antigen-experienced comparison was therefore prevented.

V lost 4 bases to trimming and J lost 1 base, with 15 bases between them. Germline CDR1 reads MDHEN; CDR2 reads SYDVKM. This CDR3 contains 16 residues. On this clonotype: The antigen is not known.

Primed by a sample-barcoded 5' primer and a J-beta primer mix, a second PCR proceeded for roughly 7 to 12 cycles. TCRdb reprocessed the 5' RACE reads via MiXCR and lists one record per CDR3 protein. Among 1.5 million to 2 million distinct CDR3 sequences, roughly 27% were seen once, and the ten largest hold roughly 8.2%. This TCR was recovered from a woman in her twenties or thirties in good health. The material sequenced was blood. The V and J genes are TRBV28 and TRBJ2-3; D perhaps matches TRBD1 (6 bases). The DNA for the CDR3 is TGTGCCAGCAGTTCAACAGGGATCGGGGGCACAGATACGCAGTATTTT. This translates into CASSSTGIGGTDTQYF.